This TCR beta chain comes out of a study of response to subunit inactivated influenza vaccine. Study-wide results and caveats: The authors proposed limited new T cell recruitment per seasonal influenza vaccination.

V was clipped by 5 bases and J by 3 bases; unmatched bases: 4. Germline lookup yields CDR1 SGHAT and CDR2 FQNNGV. The CDR3 consists of 14 residues. This clonotype has more than one count but fewer than ten. Its antigen remains unknown. MiXCR was run by TCRdb on the RT-PCR reads, yielding one entry per CDR3 protein. The sample lists about half a million distinct CDR3 sequences, approximately 10% occurring once. Sample: PBMCs from blood, taken roughly 6 weeks after vaccination. The source is a man aged 50-60 years who received an inactivated influenza vaccine. The chain recombines TRBV11-2 with TRBJ2-7; 10 bases are shared with TRBD1. CDR3 residues: CASSRGQGVYEQYF. The CDR3 coding sequence is TGTGCCAGCAGCCGCGGACAGGGGGTCTACGAGCAGTACTTC.